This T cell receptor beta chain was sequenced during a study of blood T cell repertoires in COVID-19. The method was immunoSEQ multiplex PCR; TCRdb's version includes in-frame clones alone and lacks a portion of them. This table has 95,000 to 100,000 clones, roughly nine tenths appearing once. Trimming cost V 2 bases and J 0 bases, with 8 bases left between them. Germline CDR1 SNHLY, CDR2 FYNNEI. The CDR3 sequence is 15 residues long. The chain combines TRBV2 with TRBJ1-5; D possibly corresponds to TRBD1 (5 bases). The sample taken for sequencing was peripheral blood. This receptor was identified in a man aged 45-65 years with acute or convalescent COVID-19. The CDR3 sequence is CASSETGYSNQPQHF. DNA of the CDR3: TGTGCCAGCAGTGAAACAGGCTATAGCAATCAGCCCCAGCATTTT.